Sequencing of this TCR beta chain was carried out in a study of T-cell reconstitution after alpha-beta-depleted transplantation in children. Germline V lookup: CDR1 GTSNPN, CDR2 SVGIG (reference sequence). The CDR3 has 13 residues. Trimming cost V 5 bases and J 2 bases; bases outside gene matches: 3. A TCRbeta library incorporating unique molecular identifiers was prepared. TCRdb redid the calling of the PCR reads with MiXCR, one entry per CDR3 protein. In the table there are just under 550,000 distinct CDR3 sequences, 15% to 20% of which are singletons. This clonotype has only a few counts. The clonotype was recovered from a human donor who donated a stem cell graft to a child with acute lymphoblastic leukemia. The gene calls are TRBV30 and TRBJ2-1; 7 positions match TRBD2. The sequencing here drew on PBMCs from the stem cell graft donor, taken from the stem cell graft. The CDR3 DNA follows: TGTGCCTGGCTAGCGGACACCTACAATGAGCAGTTCTTC. As protein: CAWLADTYNEQFF.